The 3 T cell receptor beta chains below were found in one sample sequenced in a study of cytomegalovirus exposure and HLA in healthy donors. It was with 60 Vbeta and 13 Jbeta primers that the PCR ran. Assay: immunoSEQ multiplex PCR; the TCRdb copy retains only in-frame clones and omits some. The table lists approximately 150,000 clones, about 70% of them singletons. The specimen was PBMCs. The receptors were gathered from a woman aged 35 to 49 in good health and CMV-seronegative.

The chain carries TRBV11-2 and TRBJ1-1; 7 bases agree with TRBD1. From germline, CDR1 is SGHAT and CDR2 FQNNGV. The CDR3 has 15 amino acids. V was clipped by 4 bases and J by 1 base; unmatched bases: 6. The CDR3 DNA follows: TGTGCCAGCAGCTCCCACAGGGGCGAGAACACTGAAGCTTTCTTT. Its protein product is CASSSHRGENTEAFF.

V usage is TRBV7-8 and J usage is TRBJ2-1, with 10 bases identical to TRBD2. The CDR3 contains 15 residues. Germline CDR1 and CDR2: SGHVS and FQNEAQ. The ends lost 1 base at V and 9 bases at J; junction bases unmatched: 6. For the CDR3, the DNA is TGTGCCAGCAGCTTAGGAGCGGGAGGGGTATCTGAGCAGTTCTTC. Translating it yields CASSLGAGGVSEQFF.

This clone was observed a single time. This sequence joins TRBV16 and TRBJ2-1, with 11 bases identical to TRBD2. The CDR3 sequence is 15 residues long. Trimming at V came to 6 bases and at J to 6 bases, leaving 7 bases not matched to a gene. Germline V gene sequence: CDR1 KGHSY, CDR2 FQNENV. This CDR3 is CASRLTSGSSNEQFF. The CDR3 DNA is TGTGCCAGCAGACTAACTAGCGGGAGTAGCAATGAGCAGTTCTTC.